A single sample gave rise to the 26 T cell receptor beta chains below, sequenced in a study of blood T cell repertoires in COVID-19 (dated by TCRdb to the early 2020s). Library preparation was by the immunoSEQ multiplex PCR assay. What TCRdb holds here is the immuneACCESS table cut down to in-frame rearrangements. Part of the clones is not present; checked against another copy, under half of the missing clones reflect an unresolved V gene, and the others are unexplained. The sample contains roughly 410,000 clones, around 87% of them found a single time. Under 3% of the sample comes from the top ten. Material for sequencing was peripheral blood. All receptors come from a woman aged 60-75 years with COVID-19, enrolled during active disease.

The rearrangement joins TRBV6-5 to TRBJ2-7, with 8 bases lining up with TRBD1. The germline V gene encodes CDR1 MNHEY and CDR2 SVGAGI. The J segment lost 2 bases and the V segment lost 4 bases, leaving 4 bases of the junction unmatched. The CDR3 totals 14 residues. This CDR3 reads CASSSQTGAYEQYF. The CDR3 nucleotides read TGTGCCAGCAGTTCTCAGACAGGGGCCTACGAGCAGTACTTC.

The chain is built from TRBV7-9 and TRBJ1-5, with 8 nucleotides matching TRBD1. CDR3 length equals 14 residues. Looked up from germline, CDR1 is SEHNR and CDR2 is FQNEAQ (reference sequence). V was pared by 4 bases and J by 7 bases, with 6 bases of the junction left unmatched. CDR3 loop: CASSSTGVGQPQHF. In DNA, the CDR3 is TGTGCCAGCAGCTCGACAGGGGTCGGGCAGCCCCAGCATTTT.

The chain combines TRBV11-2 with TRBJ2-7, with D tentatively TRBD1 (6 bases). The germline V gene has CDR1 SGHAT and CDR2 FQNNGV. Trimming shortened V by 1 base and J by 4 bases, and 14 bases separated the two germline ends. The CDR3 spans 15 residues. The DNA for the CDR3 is TGTGCCAGCAGCTTAGCACAGGGAAAGGGGTACGAGCAGTACTTC. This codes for CASSLAQGKGYEQYF.

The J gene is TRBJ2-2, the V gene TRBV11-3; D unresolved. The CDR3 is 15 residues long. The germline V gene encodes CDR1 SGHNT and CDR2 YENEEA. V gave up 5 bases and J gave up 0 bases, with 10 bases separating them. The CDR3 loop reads CASSRHGSNTGELFF. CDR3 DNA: TGTGCCAGCAGCCGACATGGTTCGAACACCGGGGAGCTGTTTTTT.

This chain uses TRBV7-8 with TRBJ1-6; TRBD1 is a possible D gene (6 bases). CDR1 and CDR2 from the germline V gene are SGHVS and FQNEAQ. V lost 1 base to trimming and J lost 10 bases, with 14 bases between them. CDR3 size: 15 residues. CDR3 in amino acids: CASSLDLGARSPLHF. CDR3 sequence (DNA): TGTGCCAGCAGCTTAGATCTGGGGGCGAGATCACCCCTCCACTTT.

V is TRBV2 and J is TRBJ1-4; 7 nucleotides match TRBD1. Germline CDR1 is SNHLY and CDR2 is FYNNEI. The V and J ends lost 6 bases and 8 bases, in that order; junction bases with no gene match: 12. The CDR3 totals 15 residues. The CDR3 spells CASRQTGAPGEKLFF. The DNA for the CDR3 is TGTGCCAGCAGACAAACAGGGGCCCCGGGGGAAAAACTGTTTTTT.

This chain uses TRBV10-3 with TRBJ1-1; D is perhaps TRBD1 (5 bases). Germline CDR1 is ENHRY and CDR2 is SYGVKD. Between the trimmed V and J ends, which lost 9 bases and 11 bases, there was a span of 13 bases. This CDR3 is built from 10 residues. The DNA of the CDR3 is TGTGCCATTGGGCGGGGACGGGCTTTCTTT. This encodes CAIGRGRAFF.

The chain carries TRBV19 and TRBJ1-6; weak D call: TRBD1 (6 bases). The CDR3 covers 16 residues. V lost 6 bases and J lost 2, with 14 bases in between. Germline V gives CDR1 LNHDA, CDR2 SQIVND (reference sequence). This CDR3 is CASRVQGRTYNSPLHF. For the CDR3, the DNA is TGTGCCAGTAGAGTACAGGGTCGCACCTATAATTCACCCCTCCACTTT.

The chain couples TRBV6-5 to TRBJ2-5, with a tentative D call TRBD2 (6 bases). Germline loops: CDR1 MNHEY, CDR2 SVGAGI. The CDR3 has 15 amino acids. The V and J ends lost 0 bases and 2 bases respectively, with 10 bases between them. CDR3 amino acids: CASSYSTGDQETQYF. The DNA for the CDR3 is TGTGCCAGCAGTTACTCGACGGGGGATCAAGAGACCCAGTACTTC.

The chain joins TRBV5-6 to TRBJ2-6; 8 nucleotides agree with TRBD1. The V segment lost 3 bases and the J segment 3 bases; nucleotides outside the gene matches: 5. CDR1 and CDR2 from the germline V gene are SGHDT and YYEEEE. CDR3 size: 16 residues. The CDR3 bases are TGTGCCAGCAGCTCCCCAGGGGGCAGTGGGGCCAACGTCCTGACTTTC. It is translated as CASSSPGGSGANVLTF.

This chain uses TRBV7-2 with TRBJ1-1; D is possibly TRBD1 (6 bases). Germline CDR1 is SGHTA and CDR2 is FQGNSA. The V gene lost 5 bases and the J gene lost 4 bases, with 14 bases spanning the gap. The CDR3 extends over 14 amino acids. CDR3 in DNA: TGTGCCAGCAGCATATACAGGGCTAGCACTGAAGCTTTCTTT. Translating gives CASSIYRASTEAFF.

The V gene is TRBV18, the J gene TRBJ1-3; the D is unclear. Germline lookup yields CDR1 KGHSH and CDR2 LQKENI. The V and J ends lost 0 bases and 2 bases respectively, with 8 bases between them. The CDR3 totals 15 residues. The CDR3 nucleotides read TGTGCCAGCTCACCACCGTCCAGGCCTGGAAACACCATATATTTT. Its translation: CASSPPSRPGNTIYF.

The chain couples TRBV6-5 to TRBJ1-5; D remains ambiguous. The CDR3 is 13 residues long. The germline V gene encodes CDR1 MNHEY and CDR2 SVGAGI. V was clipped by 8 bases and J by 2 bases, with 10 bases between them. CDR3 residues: CASDKGGNQPQHF. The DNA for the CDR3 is TGTGCCAGCGACAAAGGTGGCAATCAGCCCCAGCATTTT.

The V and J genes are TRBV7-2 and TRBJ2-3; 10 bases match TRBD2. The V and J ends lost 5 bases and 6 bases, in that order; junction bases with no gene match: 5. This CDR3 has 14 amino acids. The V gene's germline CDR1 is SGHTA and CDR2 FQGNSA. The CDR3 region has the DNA TGTGCCAGCAGCCCTAGCGGGGGTACTGATACGCAGTATTTT. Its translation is CASSPSGGTDTQYF.

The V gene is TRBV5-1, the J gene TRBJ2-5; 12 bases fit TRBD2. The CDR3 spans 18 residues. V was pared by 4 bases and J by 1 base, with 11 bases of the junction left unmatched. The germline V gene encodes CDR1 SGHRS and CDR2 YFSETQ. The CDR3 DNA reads TGCGCCAGCAGCGTGGCTGGCCTAGCGGGGGGGTCCCAAGAGACCCAGTACTTC. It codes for CASSVAGLAGGSQETQYF.

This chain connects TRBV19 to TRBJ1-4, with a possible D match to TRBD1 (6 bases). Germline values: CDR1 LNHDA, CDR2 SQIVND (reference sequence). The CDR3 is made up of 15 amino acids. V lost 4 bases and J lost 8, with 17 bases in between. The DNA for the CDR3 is TGTGCCAGTAGTACCCGACAGGTGGGATTGGAAAAACTGTTTTTT. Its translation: CASSTRQVGLEKLFF.

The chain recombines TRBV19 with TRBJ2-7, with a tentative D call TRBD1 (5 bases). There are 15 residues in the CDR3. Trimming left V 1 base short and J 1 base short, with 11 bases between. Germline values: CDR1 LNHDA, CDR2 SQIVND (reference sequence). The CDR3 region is CASSIGGQGSYEQYF. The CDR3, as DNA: TGTGCCAGTAGTATAGGCGGCCAGGGTTCCTACGAGCAGTACTTC.

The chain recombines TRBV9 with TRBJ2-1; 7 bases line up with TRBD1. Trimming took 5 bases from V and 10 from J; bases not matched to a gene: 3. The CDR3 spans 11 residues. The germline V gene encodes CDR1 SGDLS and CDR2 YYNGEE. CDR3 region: CASSADREQFF. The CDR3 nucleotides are TGTGCCAGCAGTGCGGACAGGGAGCAGTTCTTC.

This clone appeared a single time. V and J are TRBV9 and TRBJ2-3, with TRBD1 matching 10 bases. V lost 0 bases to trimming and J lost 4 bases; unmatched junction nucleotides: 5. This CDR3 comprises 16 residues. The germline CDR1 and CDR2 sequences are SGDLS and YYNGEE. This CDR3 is CASSVGGQGTADTQYF. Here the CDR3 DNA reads TGTGCCAGCAGCGTAGGGGGACAGGGGACCGCAGATACGCAGTATTTT.

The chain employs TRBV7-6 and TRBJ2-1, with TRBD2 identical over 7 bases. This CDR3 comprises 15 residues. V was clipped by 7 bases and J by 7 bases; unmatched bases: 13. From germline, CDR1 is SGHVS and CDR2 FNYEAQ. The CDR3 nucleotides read TGTGCCAGCACTGACCCCGGACTAGGGATTAATGAGCAGTTCTTC. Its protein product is CASTDPGLGINEQFF.

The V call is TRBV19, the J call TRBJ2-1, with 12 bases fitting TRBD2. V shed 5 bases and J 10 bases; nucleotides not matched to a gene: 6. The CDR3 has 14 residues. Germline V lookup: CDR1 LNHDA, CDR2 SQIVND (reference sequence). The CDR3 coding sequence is TGTGCCAGTAGTCCCTGGACTAGCGGGGCCGAGCAGTTCTTC. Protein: CASSPWTSGAEQFF.

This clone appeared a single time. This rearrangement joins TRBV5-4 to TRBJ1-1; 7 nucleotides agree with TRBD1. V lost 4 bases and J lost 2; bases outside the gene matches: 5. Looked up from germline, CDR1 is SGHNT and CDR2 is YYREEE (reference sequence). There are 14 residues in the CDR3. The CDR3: CASSKGQTNTEAFF. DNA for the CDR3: TGTGCCAGCAGCAAGGGACAGACCAACACTGAAGCTTTCTTT.

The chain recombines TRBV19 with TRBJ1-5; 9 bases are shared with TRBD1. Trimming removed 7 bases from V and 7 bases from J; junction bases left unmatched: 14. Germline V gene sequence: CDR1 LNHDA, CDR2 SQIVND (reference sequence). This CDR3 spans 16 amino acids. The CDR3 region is CASKGGTGKVWQPQHF. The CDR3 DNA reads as TGTGCCAGTAAGGGGGGGACAGGGAAGGTATGGCAGCCCCAGCATTTT.

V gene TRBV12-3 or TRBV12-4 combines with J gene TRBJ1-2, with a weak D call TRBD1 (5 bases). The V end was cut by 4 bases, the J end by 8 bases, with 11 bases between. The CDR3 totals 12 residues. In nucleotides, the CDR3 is TGTGCCAGCAGTTGGACAAGGTTAGGCTACACCTTC. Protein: CASSWTRLGYTF.

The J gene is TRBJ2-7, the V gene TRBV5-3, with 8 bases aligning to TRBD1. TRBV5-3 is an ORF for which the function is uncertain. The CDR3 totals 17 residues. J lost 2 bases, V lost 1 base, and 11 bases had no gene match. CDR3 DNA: TGTGCCAGAAGCTTGATTAAACCAGACAGGGGAACCTACGAGCAGTACTTC. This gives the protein CARSLIKPDRGTYEQYF.

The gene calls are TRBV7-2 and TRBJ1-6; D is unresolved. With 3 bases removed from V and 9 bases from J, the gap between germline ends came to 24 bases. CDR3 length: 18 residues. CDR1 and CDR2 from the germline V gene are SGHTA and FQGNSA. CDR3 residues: CASSLGGSVGPLGSPLHF. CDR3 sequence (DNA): TGTGCCAGCAGCTTGGGAGGGTCAGTAGGCCCGCTAGGTTCACCCCTCCACTTT.